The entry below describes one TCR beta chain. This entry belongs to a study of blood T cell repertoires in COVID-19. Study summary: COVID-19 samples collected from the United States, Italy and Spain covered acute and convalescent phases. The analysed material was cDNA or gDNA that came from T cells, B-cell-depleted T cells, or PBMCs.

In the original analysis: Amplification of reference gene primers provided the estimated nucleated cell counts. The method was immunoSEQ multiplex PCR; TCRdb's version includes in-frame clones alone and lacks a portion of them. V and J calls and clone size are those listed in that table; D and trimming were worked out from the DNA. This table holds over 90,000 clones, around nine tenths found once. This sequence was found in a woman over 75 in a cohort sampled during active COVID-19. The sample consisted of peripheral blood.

CDR3 nucleotides: TGCGCCAGCAGCGCTCTAAGGACAGGGAGGGTAAACACTGAAGCTTTCTTT. Translation: CASSALRTGRVNTEAFF. The V gene is TRBV5-1, the J gene TRBJ1-1; TRBD1 aligns across 8 bases. The CDR3 loop spans 17 amino acids. The germline CDR1 and CDR2 sequences are SGHRS and YFSETQ. V lost 4 bases to trimming and J lost 2 bases; unmatched junction nucleotides: 13. Based on the CDR3 plus reference TRBV5-1 and TRBJ1-1, the full variable domain is KAGVTQTPRYLIKTRGQQVTLSCSPISGHRSVSWYQQTPGQGLQFLFEYFSETQRNKGNFPGRFSGRQFSNSRSEMNVSTLELGDSALYLCASSALRTGRVNTEAFFGQGTRLTVV.